These 4 T cell receptor beta chains were all obtained from the same sample, sequenced in a study of CD8+ T cells in alopecia areata. cDNA reverse transcribed from extracted RNA served as the sequencing template. Repertoires were generated with immunoSEQ multiplex PCR, while TCRdb's copy carries only in-frame clones and drops some. The table records about 210,000 clones, less than 45% of them present only once. Treatment described: oral pan-JAK inhibitor, 5-10 mg twice daily. Sequenced here: CD4+ T cells sorted from blood, sampled at roughly week 30, from a patient treated with tofacitinib. The receptors here all came from a human donor with alopecia areata.

The chain employs TRBV5-1 and TRBJ2-2, with 13 positions matching TRBD2. Germline V lookup: CDR1 SGHRS, CDR2 YFSETQ. The V and J ends lost 4 bases and 5 bases, in that order; junction bases with no gene match: 5. This CDR3 is built from 16 residues. The CDR3 DNA is TGCGCCAGCAGCCCCAGACTAGCGGGGGGAACCGGGGAGCTGTTTTTT. Amino acid sequence: CASSPRLAGGTGELFF.

This chain joins TRBV14 and TRBJ2-7, with a possible D match to TRBD2 (6 bases). The CDR3 totals 15 residues. The ends were cut back, 1 base at V and 4 bases at J, with 14 bases in the middle. In germline, CDR1 is SGHDN, CDR2 FVKESK. CDR3 bases: TGTGCCAGCAGCCAAGTATTAGGCCGGGGGTACGAGCAGTACTTC. Translated: CASSQVLGRGYEQYF.

This clone came up a few times. The rearrangement uses TRBV7-2 and TRBJ2-6; 7 positions match TRBD2. This CDR3 region has 17 residues. With V trimmed by 2 bases and J by 3 bases, 7 bases remained unmatched. Germline CDR1 and CDR2: SGHTA and FQGNSA. CDR3 residues: CASSLFPRGVGANVLTF. The CDR3 region has the DNA TGTGCCAGCAGCTTATTTCCACGGGGGGTTGGGGCCAACGTCCTGACTTTC.

The rearrangement uses TRBV2 and TRBJ1-2; D ambiguous. The CDR3 length is 14 residues. In germline, CDR1 is SNHLY, CDR2 FYNNEI. V gave up 0 bases and J gave up 7 bases, with 12 bases separating them. CDR3 residues: CASSEALSVSGYTF. The DNA for the CDR3 is TGTGCCAGCAGTGAAGCGCTTTCGGTCAGTGGCTACACCTTC.